Listed below are T cell receptor beta chains from one sample, sequenced in a study of identical twins. Each CDR3 protein is one row after TCRdb ran MiXCR on the 5' RACE reads. This sample has 1.5 million to 2 million distinct CDR3 sequences, with around 29% found just once. The sample taken for sequencing was cord blood. The receptors originated from a newborn girl in good health. Both conserved end residues are part of each CDR3. The D gene is left open where the match is weak. Size is stated for part of the rows, as once, few or many counts, or as a class when the clone is expanded.

>TRBV29-1|many|.|TRBJ2-1
TGCAGCGTTGTCTGGGCCCGCACGTACAATGAGCAGTTCTTC
CSVVWARTYNEQFF
>TRBV5-1|.|.|TRBJ1-2
TGCGCCAGCAGCTTGGAGACCCCCCCCGAACGTTATGGCTACACCTTC
CASSLETPPERYGYTF
>TRBV24-1|.|.|TRBJ2-1
TGTGCCACCAGCCGGGTAGGTAATGAGCAGTTCTTC
CATSRVGNEQFF
>TRBV27|.|TRBD1|TRBJ2-4
TGTGCCAGCAATAACCGGGACAGGGGTCGACTAGCCAAAAACATTCAGTACTTC
CASNNRDRGRLAKNIQYF
>TRBV29-1|many|.|TRBJ2-5
TGCAGCGCCAGGGACGTCCAAGAGACCCAGTACTTC
CSARDVQETQYF
>TRBV9|.|.|TRBJ2-3
TGTGCCAGCAGCGTATCTTCGTGGGGGGAGGCAGATACGCAGTATTTT
CASSVSSWGEADTQYF
>TRBV7-2|few|.|TRBJ2-7
TGTGCCAGCAGCTATTTCCAGGTCTCCTACGAGCAGTACTTC
CASSYFQVSYEQYF
>TRBV20-1|few|TRBD1|TRBJ2-7
TGCAGTGCTAGAGATCCCGATAAGGGGGCATCCTACGAGCAGTACTTC
CSARDPDKGASYEQYF
>TRBV12-3/TRBV12-4|.|.|TRBJ1-1
TGTGCCAGCAGACCAAACCTGGGGGACACTGAAGCTTTCTTT
CASRPNLGDTEAFF
>TRBV3-1|.|TRBD2|TRBJ2-7
TGTGCCAGCAGTCTGACGTGGACTAGCGGGAACGACGAGCAGTACTTC
CASSLTWTSGNDEQYF
>TRBV15|few|TRBD2|TRBJ2-3
TGTGCCACCAGCAGTCCTCTAGCGGGCCCCACAGATACGCAGTATTTT
CATSSPLAGPTDTQYF
>TRBV7-2|.|.|TRBJ1-4
TGTGCCAGCAGTTCTCGAAATGAAAAACTGTTTTTT
CASSSRNEKLFF
>TRBV7-8|.|TRBD2|TRBJ2-5
TGTGCCAGCAGCCCGGGACTAGCGGGGGGGCTGTTTTACAATGAGCAGTACTTC
CASSPGLAGGLFYNEQYF
>TRBV4-1|few|TRBD2|TRBJ2-1
TGCGCCAGCAGCCACCGGACTAGCGGGGGAAATGAGCAGTTCTTC
CASSHRTSGGNEQFF
>TRBV20-1|few|.|TRBJ2-7
TGCAGTGCTAGGCACCTCTCCTACGAGCAGTACTTC
CSARHLSYEQYF
>TRBV11-2|.|TRBD2|TRBJ2-1
TGTGCCGGCAGCCCTGGGACTAGCGGGAGGCTGGGTGAGCAGTTCTTC
CAGSPGTSGRLGEQFF
>TRBV14|few|TRBD2|TRBJ2-1
TGTGCCAGCAGCCAAAGATCCCAGCGGGGGCCCTACAATGAGCAGTTCTTC
CASSQRSQRGPYNEQFF
>TRBV27|few|.|TRBJ2-5
TGTGCCAGCAGTCGAGCCCGGGCAGACGCCATAAGGGAGCAGTACTTC
CASSRARADAIREQYF
>TRBV28|.|TRBD2|TRBJ2-3
TGTGCCAGCCCCCCCCTAGCGGGTGGGGCAGATACGCAGTATTTT
CASPPLAGGADTQYF
>TRBV20-1|.|TRBD2|TRBJ2-7
TGCAGTGCTCCCTCCGTAACTAGCGGGAGCTCCCATGAGCAGTACTTC
CSAPSVTSGSSHEQYF
>TRBV29-1|many|.|TRBJ2-1
TGCAGCGTTGTTCGGTCTTACAATGAGCAGTTCTTC
CSVVRSYNEQFF
>TRBV2|.|TRBD2|TRBJ2-1
TGTGCCACAAGGGGGACTAGCGGGAGGGAATCCTACAATGAGCAGTTCTTC
CATRGTSGRESYNEQFF
>TRBV20-1|.|TRBD2|TRBJ2-1
TGCAGTGCTGAAGCGGGGGCCGGGATTTACAATGAGCAGTTCTTC
CSAEAGAGIYNEQFF
>TRBV3-1|.|.|TRBJ1-1
TGTGCCAGCAGCATGACAGGCACTGAAGCTTTCTTT
CASSMTGTEAFF
>TRBV12-3/TRBV12-4|few|TRBD2|TRBJ2-3
TGTGCCAGCATCGGCGGGGGGGCAGATACGCAGTATTTT
CASIGGGADTQYF
>TRBV7-2|.|.|TRBJ2-7
TGTGCCAGCAGCTTAGTTGGACAGTCAGACTACGAGCAGTACTTC
CASSLVGQSDYEQYF
>TRBV4-1|many|.|TRBJ1-2
TGTGCCAGCAGCCAACGGACAGCTAACTATGGCTACACCTTC
CASSQRTANYGYTF
>TRBV20-1|.|TRBD2|TRBJ2-1
TGCAGTGCTAGCGGGGGGAATTCCTACGAGCAGTTCTTC
CSASGGNSYEQFF
>TRBV7-2|.|TRBD1|TRBJ1-6
TGTGCCAGCAGCTACAACAGGGGGCAGCCACCCCTCCACTTT
CASSYNRGQPPLHF
>TRBV5-1|few|.|TRBJ2-7
TGCGCCAGCTCGGAGGGGTCTGTGTACAATGAGCAGTACTTC
CASSEGSVYNEQYF
>TRBV5-1|.|TRBD1|TRBJ2-1
TGCGCCAGCAGCTTCGGACAGGGGTTATACAATGAGCAGTTCTTC
CASSFGQGLYNEQFF
>TRBV12-3/TRBV12-4|.|TRBD2|TRBJ2-5
TGTGCCAGCACCATTGGGGGGGGGGAGACCCAGTACTTC
CASTIGGGETQYF
>TRBV13|few|.|TRBJ2-3
TGTGCCAGCCGGGGGGCCGATGAGAAAAAAGTCACAGATACGCAGTATTTT
CASRGADEKKVTDTQYF
>TRBV5-1|once|.|TRBJ2-1
TGCGCCAGCAGCTTACACGGGAGCTCCTACAATGAGCAGTTCTTC
CASSLHGSSYNEQFF
>TRBV6-2/TRBV6-3|.|TRBD2|TRBJ2-3
TGTGCCGTCATGATGACTAGCGGATACACAGATACGCAGTATTTT
CAVMMTSGYTDTQYF
>TRBV3-1|.|TRBD1|TRBJ1-1
TGTGCCAGCAGCCAAGGAGTTCTCAGGGGGGAAGCTTTCTTT
CASSQGVLRGEAFF
>TRBV27|.|TRBD1|TRBJ2-2
TGTGCCAGCAGTTTATGGGACAGGGACACCGGGGAGCTGTTTTTT
CASSLWDRDTGELFF
>TRBV5-5|.|.|TRBJ2-7
TGTGCCAGCAGCTTGGGCGCCGGAATACCCTACAATGAGCAGTACTTC
CASSLGAGIPYNEQYF
>TRBV2|few|.|TRBJ1-2
TGTGCCAGCAGTGTATCCCATGTAGCGGGTAACTATGGCTACACCTTC
CASSVSHVAGNYGYTF
>TRBV5-1|.|TRBD1|TRBJ1-1
TGCGCCAGCAGCCAACAACAGGGGGCTGGCACTGAAGCTTTCTTT
CASSQQQGAGTEAFF
>TRBV4-1|.|.|TRBJ2-1
TGCGCCAGCAGCCAAGGATTCAAGGGGTTTCGACTAGATGAGCAGTTCTTC
CASSQGFKGFRLDEQFF
>TRBV20-1|few|.|TRBJ2-7
TGCAGTGCTAGAGAGTTCGGGGCCTACGAGCAGTACTTC
CSAREFGAYEQYF
>TRBV5-5|.|.|TRBJ2-1
TGTGCCAGCAGCTTGTCTGCCGGGAATTACAATGAGCAGTTCTTC
CASSLSAGNYNEQFF
>TRBV12-3/TRBV12-4|.|TRBD1|TRBJ1-2
TGTGCCAGCAGTCCACAGGGGAGTATTGGCTATGGCTACACCTTC
CASSPQGSIGYGYTF
>TRBV11-3|.|.|TRBJ2-1
TGTGGCAGCAGCTTAGTAGGGTACACAGGTGAGCAGTTCTTC
CGSSLVGYTGEQFF
>TRBV12-3/TRBV12-4|.|.|TRBJ1-2
TGTGCCAGCAGATTTAAACAGTTTCCTTATGGCTACACCTTC
CASRFKQFPYGYTF
>TRBV3-1|.|.|TRBJ2-7
TGTGCCAGCAGCCAAGTGAGGCTCGGCAACGAGCAGTACTTC
CASSQVRLGNEQYF
>TRBV18|few|.|TRBJ2-7
TGTGCCAGCTCACCACCGACAACCTACGAGCAGTACTTC
CASSPPTTYEQYF
>TRBV29-1|many|.|TRBJ2-3
TGCAGCGTGGTACCGGGACCGAGAACAGATACGCAGTATTTT
CSVVPGPRTDTQYF
>TRBV12-3/TRBV12-4|.|.|TRBJ2-2
TGTGCGAGCACCAACTACCTCCTGTTGGGGATGCGTCCCGCTGGGGAGCTGTTTTTT
CASTNYLLLGMRPAGELFF
>TRBV3-1|.|.|TRBJ2-1
TGTGCCAGCGGGCCAAGATCCGGGAGCTCCTACAATGAGCAGTTCTTC
CASGPRSGSSYNEQFF
>TRBV5-5|.|TRBD2|TRBJ2-7
TGTGCCAGCAGCTCAACTAGCGGGGGGGGCACCTACGAGCAGTACTTC
CASSSTSGGGTYEQYF
>TRBV7-2|.|TRBD2|TRBJ2-4
TGTGCCAGCAGCTTAGTTCACTCCGGGACCGGGCGGGAGCAGTACTTC
CASSLVHSGTGREQYF
>TRBV7-2|.|.|TRBJ1-4
.
CASSLFGEGMEKLFF
>TRBV6-6|.|TRBD1|TRBJ1-2
TGTGCCAGCAACCCCGACATGGAACAGGGGAGCTATGGCTACACCTTC
CASNPDMEQGSYGYTF
>TRBV4-1|.|.|TRBJ2-1
TGCGCCAGCACCCGGTTTAGCGAGATCTCCTACAATGAGCAGTTCTTC
CASTRFSEISYNEQFF
>TRBV13|few|TRBD2|TRBJ2-3
TGTGCCAGCAGCGCCTTGACTAGCACAACAGATACGCAGTATTTT
CASSALTSTTDTQYF
>TRBV2|.|TRBD2|TRBJ2-3
TGTGCCAGCAGGGGACTAGCGGGAGTCCCTAGCACAGATACGCAGTATTTT
CASRGLAGVPSTDTQYF
>TRBV9|many|.|TRBJ2-7
TGTGCCAGCAGCTCAGAGGGTACAGCTCGGGTTCGCTACGAGCAGTACTTC
CASSSEGTARVRYEQYF